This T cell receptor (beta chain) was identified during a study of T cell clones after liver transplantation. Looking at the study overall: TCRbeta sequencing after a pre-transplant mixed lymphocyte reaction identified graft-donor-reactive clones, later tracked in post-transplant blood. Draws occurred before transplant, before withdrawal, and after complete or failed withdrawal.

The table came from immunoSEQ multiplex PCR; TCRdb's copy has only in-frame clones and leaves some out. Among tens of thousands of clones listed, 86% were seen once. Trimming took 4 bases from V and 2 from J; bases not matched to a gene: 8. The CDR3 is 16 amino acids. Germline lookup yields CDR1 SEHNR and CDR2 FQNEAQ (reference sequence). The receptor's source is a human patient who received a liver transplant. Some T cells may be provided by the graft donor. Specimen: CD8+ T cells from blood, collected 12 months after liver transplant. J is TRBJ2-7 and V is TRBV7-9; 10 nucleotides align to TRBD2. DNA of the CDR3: TGTGCCAGCAGCTCGACGATTCTAGCGGGAGCCTACGAGCAGTACTTC. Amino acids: CASSSTILAGAYEQYF.